The 8 T cell receptor beta chains in this list originate from one sample, sequenced in a study of blood T cell repertoires in COVID-19. Clones were read by immunoSEQ multiplex PCR, and TCRdb kept only the in-frame ones, dropping some. Here the sample spans more than 200,000 clones, approximately 79% being singletons. Sequenced sample: peripheral blood. These receptors all stem from a woman older than 75 with active or convalescent COVID-19.

CDR3 residues: CASSLAQVATEAFF. The CDR3 DNA is TGCGCCAGCAGCTTGGCCCAGGTGGCGACTGAAGCTTTCTTT. The chain uses TRBV5-1 and TRBJ1-1; D gene ambiguous. CDR1 and CDR2 (germline): SGHRS, YFSETQ. The V end lost 0 bases, the J end lost 5 bases, and 11 bases lay between the germline ends. This CDR3 is built from 14 residues.

The chain employs TRBV6-4 and TRBJ2-5; D not resolved. The germline V gene has CDR1 MRHNA and CDR2 SNTAGT. This CDR3 spans 13 amino acids. V shed 3 bases and J shed 9 bases, with 14 bases lying between them. CDR3 sequence reads: CASSEESSRPQYF. For the CDR3, the DNA is TGTGCCAGCAGTGAAGAGTCGTCGAGGCCCCAGTACTTC.

V usage is TRBV3-1 (or the pseudogene TRBV3-2) and J usage is TRBJ2-1, with 9 nucleotides matching TRBD1. V gave up 2 bases and J gave up 9 bases; unmatched junction bases: 8. The germline V gene encodes CDR1 LGHDT and CDR2 YNNKEL (reference sequence). The CDR3 covers 15 residues. The CDR3 loop reads CASSQLGQGQAEQFF. The DNA of the CDR3 is TGTGCCAGCAGCCAATTAGGACAGGGGCAGGCTGAGCAGTTCTTC.

The genes are TRBV5-1 and TRBJ2-1; 10 nucleotides agree with TRBD2. Germline-derived CDR1 and CDR2 are SGHRS and YFSETQ. There are 16 residues in the CDR3. The ends lost 2 bases at V and 6 bases at J; junction bases unmatched: 8. CDR3 bases: TGCGCCAGCAGCTTCGAGGGCCTAGCGGGGGCCAATGAGCAGTTCTTC. This translates into CASSFEGLAGANEQFF.

The chain carries TRBV7-2 and TRBJ1-1; D remains unclear. CDR3 size: 13 residues. Germline lookup yields CDR1 SGHTA and CDR2 FQGNSA. V lost 1 base and J lost 0, with 3 bases in between. The DNA for the CDR3 is TGTGCCAGCAGCTTAGAGCTGAACACTGAAGCTTTCTTT. Its translation: CASSLELNTEAFF.

This clone was counted only a few times. The V and J genes are TRBV6-5 and TRBJ1-1, with D hard to call. The CDR3 sequence is 14 residues long. From germline, CDR1 is MNHEY and CDR2 SVGAGI. The ends were cut back, 6 bases at V and 2 bases at J, with 13 bases in the middle. The CDR3 loop is CASSPPGSNTEAFF. In DNA form, the CDR3 reads TGTGCCAGCAGCCCCCCCGGGAGTAACACTGAAGCTTTCTTT.

This clone has a handful of counts. The J gene is TRBJ2-7, the V gene TRBV11-2; D gene uncertain. V shed 1 base and J shed 5 bases, with 15 bases lying between them. This CDR3 has 15 residues. The germline gives CDR1 SGHAT, CDR2 FQNNGV. CDR3 DNA sequence: TGTGCCAGCAGCTTAGCCGGAGTATCTGGAAACGAGCAGTACTTC. Translation gives CASSLAGVSGNEQYF.

The genes are TRBV11-2 and TRBJ2-1; TRBD2 matches 12 bases. V shed 4 bases and J 7 bases; nucleotides not matched to a gene: 11. Germline V gives CDR1 SGHAT, CDR2 FQNNGV. CDR3 length equals 17 residues. CDR3 nucleotide sequence: TGTGCCAGCAGCTCTTTAACGACTAGCGGGAGTTTTAATGAGCAGTTCTTC. Its translation: CASSSLTTSGSFNEQFF.